Shown below are 29 T cell receptor beta chains from a single sample sequenced in a study of beta chain features in type 1 diabetes. As every portion of the isolated RNA was reverse transcribed, the sequencing read expressed TCRB transcripts. The data were produced by immunoSEQ multiplex PCR, yet TCRdb's version contains in-frame clones alone and is incomplete. The table lists 810,000 or so clones, roughly 15% of them singletons. Sequencing was performed on naive CD4+ T cells from blood. The receptors come from a young woman in good health.

The chain joins TRBV6-6 to TRBJ2-1, with no clear D. Germline lookup yields CDR1 MNHNY and CDR2 SVGAGI (reference sequence). The CDR3 length is 12 residues. The V and J ends lost 5 bases and 12 bases respectively, with 14 bases between them. CDR3 DNA sequence: TGTGCCAGCAGTAAGCTGGAGTGGGGGCAGTTCTTC. Protein product: CASSKLEWGQFF.

The J gene is TRBJ2-5, the V gene TRBV5-1; D unclear. V lost 0 bases and J 5 bases, leaving 8 bases between the germline ends. The germline gives CDR1 SGHRS, CDR2 YFSETQ. CDR3 length equals 13 residues. The CDR3 is CASSLGQWETQYF. For the CDR3, the DNA is TGCGCCAGCAGCTTGGGTCAGTGGGAGACCCAGTACTTC.

The chain has TRBV28 and TRBJ2-7; D uncertain. The CDR3 is 11 amino acids. The V end was cut by 6 bases, the J end by 5 bases, with 8 bases between. CDR1 and CDR2 from the germline V gene are MDHEN and SYDVKM. The CDR3 sequence is CASRPLDEQYF. CDR3 nucleotides: TGTGCCAGCAGGCCTCTAGACGAGCAGTACTTC.

This clone was found a few times. The chain recombines TRBV28 with TRBJ2-7, with D possibly TRBD1 on 5 matching bases. The ends were cut back, 4 bases at V and 3 bases at J, with 10 bases in the middle. There are 13 residues in the CDR3. Germline V CDR1 and CDR2: MDHEN, SYDVKM. The CDR3 region is CASSSPDNYEQYF. The CDR3 bases are TGTGCCAGCAGTTCGCCGGACAACTACGAGCAGTACTTC.

The V call is TRBV18, the J call TRBJ2-1; 7 positions match TRBD2. The CDR3 loop spans 13 amino acids. Unmatched junction bases numbered 3, after V lost 6 bases and J lost 4 bases. The germline V gene has CDR1 KGHSH and CDR2 LQKENI. The CDR3 bases are TGTGCCAGCTCTCTAGCGGCTTACAATGAGCAGTTCTTC. It specifies CASSLAAYNEQFF. Full variable domain (remainder filled in from reference TRBV18 and TRBJ2-1): NAGVMQNPRHLVRRRGQEARLRCSPMKGHSHVYWYRQLPEEGLKFMVYLQKENIIDESGMPKERFSAEFPKEGPSILRIQQVVRGDSAAYFCASSLAAYNEQFFGPGTRLTVL.

This clone turned up a few times. This chain links TRBV7-2 with TRBJ2-1; TRBD2 is a possible D gene (6 bases). The CDR3 is 17 amino acids. Between the trimmed V and J ends, which lost 5 bases and 9 bases, there was a span of 26 bases. Germline V lookup: CDR1 SGHTA, CDR2 FQGNSA. In nucleotides, the CDR3 is TGTGCCAGCAGCCCCCAGGTGGGGGGAGTGATTGGTGGTGAGCAGTTCTTC. This gives the protein CASSPQVGGVIGGEQFF.

The rearrangement links TRBV5-6 to TRBJ1-4, with TRBD1 as a possible D gene (6 bases). The V and J ends lost 4 bases and 1 base respectively, with 11 bases between them. CDR1 is SGHDT and CDR2 is YYEEEE in the germline V gene. The CDR3 is 15 residues long. In DNA form, the CDR3 reads TGTGCCAGCAGCCAGCTCAGGGGAACTAATGAAAAACTGTTTTTT. It encodes CASSQLRGTNEKLFF.

This clone was seen only a few times. The chain uses TRBV28 and TRBJ2-7, with 9 bases aligning to TRBD1. The CDR3 totals 14 residues. V lost 6 bases to trimming and J lost 5 bases; unmatched junction nucleotides: 8. Germline CDR1 reads MDHEN; CDR2 reads SYDVKM. The CDR3 DNA reads TGTGCCAGCAGAACCGGGACAGGGATTCACGAGCAGTACTTC. This codes for CASRTGTGIHEQYF.

This clone has a handful of counts. This chain joins TRBV29-1 and TRBJ1-2; tentative D call: TRBD1 (6 bases). Germline CDR1 and CDR2: SQVTM and ANQGSEA. This CDR3 contains 13 residues. The V end was cut by 6 bases, the J end by 4 bases, with 15 bases between. CDR3 loop: CSVQWDNSYGYTF. The CDR3 DNA follows: TGCAGCGTGCAATGGGACAATTCCTATGGCTACACCTTC.

This clone has just a few counts. The CDR3 protein is CASSVRNTEAFF. The CDR3 DNA reads as TGTGCCAGCAGTGTAAGAAACACTGAAGCTTTCTTT. The chain combines TRBV6-1 with TRBJ1-1; unclear D gene. Per germline, CDR1 MNHNS and CDR2 SASEGT. This CDR3 is 12 amino acids long. Trimming cost V 4 bases and J 2 bases, with 5 bases left between them.

This clone was found a few times. The chain uses TRBV9 and TRBJ2-5, with D unclear. This CDR3 is 15 amino acids long. V dropped 4 bases and J dropped 3 bases, with 16 bases sitting between them. The germline V gene has CDR1 SGDLS and CDR2 YYNGEE. The CDR3 bases are TGTGCCAGCAGCCCCATCGGCCGGCCCGAAGAGACCCAGTACTTC. Translating gives CASSPIGRPEETQYF.

This clone has more than one count but fewer than ten. The chain links TRBV7-2 to TRBJ2-1, with TRBD1 identical over 9 bases. V gave up 5 bases and J gave up 4 bases; unmatched junction bases: 6. Germline CDR1 SGHTA, CDR2 FQGNSA. The CDR3 covers 15 residues. This CDR3 reads CASSQTGQGYNEQFF. The CDR3 DNA reads as TGTGCCAGCAGCCAGACGGGACAGGGATACAATGAGCAGTTCTTC. Combining the CDR3 with reference TRBV7-2 and TRBJ2-1 gives the whole variable domain GAGVSQSPSNKVTEKGKDVELRCDPISGHTALYWYRQSLGQGLEFLIYFQGNSAPDKSGLPSDRFSAERTGGSVSTLTIQRTQQEDSAVYLCASSQTGQGYNEQFFGPGTRLTVL.

The chain joins TRBV5-1 to TRBJ2-1, with no clear D. CDR1 is SGHRS, CDR2 YFSETQ, per germline. Trimming took 1 base from V and 0 from J, leaving 11 bases between them. The CDR3 is 16 residues long. In nucleotides, the CDR3 is TGCGCCAGCAGCTTGACATCTCTTAGCTCCTACAATGAGCAGTTCTTC. Translating it yields CASSLTSLSSYNEQFF.

This clone was counted at least ten times. The chain uses TRBV14 and TRBJ2-1, with D perhaps matching TRBD1 (6 bases). This CDR3 contains 15 residues. V dropped 2 bases and J dropped 2 bases, with 10 bases sitting between them. Germline V lookup: CDR1 SGHDN, CDR2 FVKESK. The CDR3 region is CASSQLQGAYNEQFF. The CDR3 DNA sequence: TGTGCCAGCAGCCAATTACAGGGCGCCTACAATGAGCAGTTCTTC.

This clone appeared a few times. The V gene is TRBV7-3, the J gene TRBJ2-7; D ambiguous. The CDR3 is 13 residues long. Between the trimmed V and J ends, which lost 0 bases and 4 bases, there was a span of 7 bases. CDR1 is SGHTA, CDR2 FQGTGA, per germline. CDR3 DNA sequence: TGTGCCAGCAGCTTAACTAATAATTACGAGCAGTACTTC. Amino acid sequence: CASSLTNNYEQYF.

The rearrangement links TRBV6-5 to TRBJ1-5; a possible D gene is TRBD1 (5 bases). V lost 0 bases, J lost 4 bases, and 7 bases lay in between. Per the germline V gene, CDR1 is MNHEY and CDR2 is SVGAGI. This CDR3 has 14 residues. CDR3 in amino acids: CASSYSGLNQPQHF. In DNA form, the CDR3 reads TGTGCCAGCAGTTACTCGGGGCTAAATCAGCCCCAGCATTTT.

J is TRBJ2-5 and V is TRBV27; 7 positions agree with TRBD1. The V gene's germline CDR1 is MNHEY and CDR2 SMNVEV (reference sequence). The CDR3 runs to 13 residues. J lost 5 bases, V lost 4 bases, and 4 bases had no gene match. The CDR3 nucleotides read TGTGCCAGCAGTTCACAGGGGAAGGAGACCCAGTACTTC. It is translated as CASSSQGKETQYF.

This clone was counted a few times. This chain links TRBV9 with TRBJ2-5; no definite D call. The CDR3 spans 13 residues. Germline V gene data show CDR1 as SGDLS and CDR2 as YYNGEE. With 1 base removed from V and 3 bases from J, the gap between germline ends came to 7 bases. DNA for the CDR3: TGTGCCAGCAGCGTATACGGAAAAGAGACCCAGTACTTC. Its protein product is CASSVYGKETQYF.

Note on this clone: This sample includes further DNA sequences coding for the same CDR3. The rearrangement uses TRBV7-9 and TRBJ2-3; D unresolved. The CDR3 is 13 residues long. CDR1 is SEHNR, CDR2 FQNEAQ, per germline (reference sequence). V was clipped by 5 bases and J by 0 bases, with 6 bases between them. CDR3 amino acids: CASSPPSTDTQYF. In DNA, the CDR3 is TGTGCCAGCAGCCCGCCTAGCACAGATACGCAGTATTTT.

This clone has a handful of counts. The chain employs TRBV7-2 and TRBJ1-3; 7 bases align to TRBD1. Trimming at V came to 5 bases and at J to 4 bases, leaving 8 bases not matched to a gene. The germline V gene has CDR1 SGHTA and CDR2 FQGNSA. The length of the CDR3 is 15 residues. The CDR3 nucleotides are TGTGCCAGCAGCCTACAGACAGGGTTAGGAAACACCATATATTTT. Translating gives CASSLQTGLGNTIYF. The full variable domain, rest sourced from reference TRBV7-2 and TRBJ1-3, is GAGVSQSPSNKVTEKGKDVELRCDPISGHTALYWYRQSLGQGLEFLIYFQGNSAPDKSGLPSDRFSAERTGGSVSTLTIQRTQQEDSAVYLCASSLQTGLGNTIYFGEGSWLTVV.

The rearrangement uses TRBV7-2 and TRBJ2-3; D gene ambiguous. The CDR3 totals 13 residues. CDR1 and CDR2 (germline): SGHTA, FQGNSA. Trimming removed 2 bases from V and 2 bases from J, with 5 bases in between. The CDR3 DNA is TGTGCCAGCAGCTTACCCCTCACAGATACGCAGTATTTT. Protein sequence: CASSLPLTDTQYF.

This clone has more than one count but fewer than ten. This chain uses TRBV27 with TRBJ2-3; D gene ambiguous. This CDR3 region has 13 residues. The germline gives CDR1 MNHEY, CDR2 SMNVEV (reference sequence). V lost 5 bases to trimming and J lost 1 base, with 7 bases between them. The CDR3: CASSPSGTDTQYF. The CDR3 DNA is TGTGCCAGCAGTCCCTCAGGCACAGATACGCAGTATTTT.

V and J are TRBV5-1 and TRBJ1-2; 12 bases match TRBD1. V was clipped by 0 bases and J by 8 bases; unmatched bases: 8. Germline CDR1 and CDR2: SGHRS and YFSETQ. The CDR3 is 16 residues long. CDR3 loop: CASSLGDRGPAGGYTF. CDR3 nucleotides: TGCGCCAGCAGCTTGGGGGACAGGGGGCCGGCAGGAGGCTACACCTTC.

This chain uses TRBV5-1 with TRBJ2-4; D might be TRBD1 or TRBD2, each matching 7 bases. The CDR3 contains 13 residues. Germline V gives CDR1 SGHRS, CDR2 YFSETQ. V was pared by 1 base and J by 9 bases, with 11 bases between. The CDR3 loop is CASSLTGEGIQYF. The CDR3 region has the DNA TGCGCCAGCAGCTTGACAGGGGAGGGCATTCAGTACTTC.

This clone was seen a single time. The chain uses TRBV15 and TRBJ2-7; maybe TRBD2 (6 bases). This CDR3 has 15 amino acids. The germline gives CDR1 LNHNV, CDR2 YYDKDF (reference sequence). V was clipped by 5 bases and J by 2 bases, with 16 bases between them. CDR3 sequence: CATSVPGLHTYEQYF. As DNA, the CDR3 is TGTGCCACCAGCGTACCGGGACTCCATACCTACGAGCAGTACTTC.

The chain recombines TRBV15 with TRBJ2-5, with 9 bases fitting TRBD1. The J call may be faulty, since TRBJ2-7 better matches the DNA end. This CDR3 contains 15 residues. Looked up from germline, CDR1 is LNHNV and CDR2 is YYDKDF (reference sequence). The CDR3 reads CATSREGTGTYEQYF. CDR3 bases: TGTGCCACCAGCAGAGAGGGGACAGGGACCTACGAGCAGTACTTC.

This clone has only a few counts. The rearrangement joins TRBV7-9 to TRBJ2-5; D is uncertain. The CDR3 has 15 amino acids. Trimming cost V 3 bases and J 1 base, with 12 bases left between them. Looked up from germline, CDR1 is SEHNR and CDR2 is FQNEAQ (reference sequence). The CDR3 here is CASSFLGQIQETQYF. CDR3 DNA sequence: TGTGCCAGCAGCTTCCTTGGGCAAATCCAAGAGACCCAGTACTTC.

This clone was recorded a few times. V gene TRBV6-5 combines with J gene TRBJ1-1; 7 bases map to TRBD1. The length of the CDR3 is 14 residues. CDR1 MNHEY and CDR2 SVGAGI come from the germline V gene. V lost 10 bases and J lost 2; bases outside the gene matches: 10. The CDR3 DNA follows: TGTGCCACCCGACCGGGACAGTACAACACTGAAGCTTTCTTT. It translates to CATRPGQYNTEAFF.

This clone was seen a handful of times. The chain combines TRBV5-4 with TRBJ1-1; 8 bases fit TRBD1. Germline V lookup: CDR1 SGHNT, CDR2 YYREEE (reference sequence). The CDR3 runs to 14 residues. V lost 4 bases to trimming and J lost 3 bases; unmatched junction nucleotides: 5. The CDR3, as DNA: TGTGCCAGCAGCCCTTGGACAGGGTACACTGAAGCTTTCTTT. Its translation: CASSPWTGYTEAFF.